Presented here are 19 T cell receptor beta chains from one specimen sequenced in a study of blood T cell repertoires in COVID-19. Assay used: immunoSEQ multiplex PCR; TCRdb lists only in-frame clones, some missing. Altogether around 390,000 clones are present, 85% to 90% being singletons, with the ten largest covering about 9.4%. Sequenced: PBMCs or T cells enriched from blood (not recorded which). Receptors originate from a woman aged 45 to 65 who had recovered from COVID-19.

The chain combines TRBV15 with TRBJ2-1, with 7 bases matching TRBD2. The length of the CDR3 is 16 residues. Losses at the gene ends were 6 bases for V and 7 bases for J; bases not matched to a gene: 15. Germline V gene data show CDR1 as LNHNV and CDR2 as YYDKDF (reference sequence). CDR3 sequence reads: CATRKNNRGDLNEQFF. CDR3 in DNA: TGTGCCACCAGAAAGAATAATCGGGGGGACCTAAATGAGCAGTTCTTC.

This chain joins TRBV11-1 and TRBJ2-1; no clear D gene. Germline V gene sequence: CDR1 SGHAT, CDR2 FQDESV (reference sequence). This CDR3 spans 16 amino acids. Trimming removed 5 bases at V and 0 bases at J, with 14 bases between. CDR3 DNA sequence: TGTGCCAGCAGCCCGTCGGTAAGGAGCTCCTACAATGAGCAGTTCTTC. Translated, it gives CASSPSVRSSYNEQFF.

V is TRBV21-1 and J is TRBJ1-3; TRBD1 is the table's D call, not checked against the DNA. TRBV21-1 is a known pseudogene. This CDR3 is built from 17 residues. The CDR3 DNA follows: TGTGCCAGCAGCAATGATTTCTTGGGGCAGGCTGGAAACACCATATATTTT. Its protein product is CASSNDFLGQAGNTIYF.

The CDR3 reads CASSFPGYGYGYTF. The CDR3 DNA sequence: TGTGCCAGCAGCTTCCCGGGTTATGGCTATGGCTACACCTTC. The chain has TRBV7-9 and TRBJ1-2; D gene unclear. Trimming stripped 3 bases from V and 4 bases from J, with 12 bases between. The germline gives CDR1 SEHNR, CDR2 FQNEAQ (reference sequence). The CDR3 has 14 residues.

To note about this clone: The junction does not match germline at one end; this may be a read error. The J gene is TRBJ2-1, the V gene TRBV10-3; tentative D call: TRBD2 (5 bases). The CDR3 runs 12 residues. Germline V gene sequence: CDR1 ENHRY, CDR2 SYGVKD. The CDR3 loop reads CAFRTPHNEQFF. CDR3 coding DNA: TGTGCCTTCAGGACTCCTCACAATGAGCAGTTCTTC.

Comments on this clone: Additional DNA sequences in this sample encode the identical CDR3. The rearrangement uses TRBV27 and TRBJ1-2; D gene ambiguous. The germline V gene encodes CDR1 MNHEY and CDR2 SMNVEV (reference sequence). V was cut by 2 bases and J by 9 bases, with 10 bases left in between. The CDR3 runs to 12 residues. The CDR3 loop is CASSLGGLSYTF. DNA for the CDR3: TGTGCCAGCAGTTTAGGAGGACTGAGCTACACCTTC.

The chain recombines TRBV7-2 with TRBJ1-5; 9 bases fit TRBD1. Germline CDR1 and CDR2: SGHTA and FQGNSA. Germline trimming cut 6 bases from V and 9 bases from J; bases unmatched to any gene: 12. The CDR3 has 15 residues. CDR3 loop: CASRSDRGGVGPQHF. CDR3 nucleotides: TGTGCCAGCAGGTCCGACAGGGGGGGTGTGGGGCCCCAGCATTTT.

The chain links TRBV14 to TRBJ1-1; no definite D call. The germline gives CDR1 SGHDN, CDR2 FVKESK. The CDR3 loop spans 13 amino acids. The V and J ends lost 3 bases and 6 bases respectively, with 11 bases between them. This CDR3 is CASSQQIASEAFF. As DNA, the CDR3 is TGTGCCAGCAGCCAGCAGATAGCATCTGAAGCTTTCTTT.

The chain has TRBV4-1 and TRBJ2-5; D might be TRBD1 (5 bases). CDR1 and CDR2 (germline): MGHRA, YSYEKL. Trimming left V 4 bases short and J 2 bases short, with 11 bases between. There are 14 residues in the CDR3. In DNA form, the CDR3 reads TGCGCCAGCAGCCCCCCAGGGTTGCAAGAGACCCAGTACTTC. This sequence encodes CASSPPGLQETQYF.

V usage is TRBV4-3 and J usage is TRBJ1-2; D may be TRBD1 (6 bases). This CDR3 comprises 15 residues. The germline gives CDR1 LGHNA, CDR2 YSLEER. The V gene lost 3 bases and the J gene lost 4 bases, with 15 bases spanning the gap. Here the CDR3 reads CASSHEQGPLYGYTF. The CDR3 nucleotides read TGCGCCAGCAGCCATGAACAGGGTCCCCTCTATGGCTACACCTTC.

This chain uses TRBV27 with TRBJ1-5; 7 bases align to TRBD1. The germline gives CDR1 MNHEY, CDR2 SMNVEV (reference sequence). Trimming took 5 bases from V and 2 from J; bases not matched to a gene: 6. This CDR3 comprises 15 residues. The CDR3: CASSPRQGGNQPQHF. In nucleotides, the CDR3 is TGTGCCAGCAGTCCCCGACAGGGTGGCAATCAGCCCCAGCATTTT.

This clone has just a few counts. The rearrangement uses TRBV5-1 and TRBJ1-1, with D maybe TRBD1 (5 bases). From germline, CDR1 is SGHRS and CDR2 YFSETQ. Trimming shortened V by 3 bases and J by 4 bases, and 10 bases separated the two germline ends. This CDR3 spans 13 amino acids. This chain's CDR3 is CASSSRVGTEAFF. The CDR3 bases are TGCGCCAGCAGCTCCAGGGTGGGCACTGAAGCTTTCTTT.

The gene calls are TRBV18 and TRBJ2-3, with a tentative D call TRBD2 (6 bases). Germline CDR1 KGHSH, CDR2 LQKENI. This CDR3 has 17 residues. Trimming cost V 2 bases and J 6 bases, with 21 bases left between them. CDR3 protein: CASSPGNPGGGSDTQYF. CDR3 nucleotide sequence: TGTGCCAGCTCACCAGGGAACCCCGGGGGTGGCTCTGATACGCAGTATTTT. The variable domain in full, completed from reference TRBV18 and TRBJ2-3, reads NAGVMQNPRHLVRRRGQEARLRCSPMKGHSHVYWYRQLPEEGLKFMVYLQKENIIDESGMPKERFSAEFPKEGPSILRIQQVVRGDSAAYFCASSPGNPGGGSDTQYFGPGTRLTVL.

The chain links TRBV7-9 to TRBJ1-2; no reliable D call. Trimming shortened V by 6 bases and J by 3 bases, and 11 bases separated the two germline ends. CDR3 size: 13 residues. CDR1 SEHNR and CDR2 FQNEAQ come from the germline V gene (reference sequence). The CDR3 sequence: CASSGGWDYGYTF. CDR3 nucleotides: TGTGCCAGCAGTGGAGGCTGGGACTATGGCTACACCTTC.

About this clone: The junction departs from the called germline gene at one end, perhaps through a read error. The rearrangement links TRBV7-7 to TRBJ2-5; 8 bases are a match to TRBD2. This CDR3 is built from 16 residues. Per the germline V gene, CDR1 is SSHAT and CDR2 is FNYEAQ (reference sequence). The CDR3 loop is CASSLAGSGGLETQYF. CDR3 coding DNA: TGTGCTAGCAGCTTAGCCGGATCGGGGGGGCTGGAGACCCAGTACTTC.

This clone was recorded once. V and J are TRBV7-9 and TRBJ2-2; maybe TRBD1 (6 bases). The germline V and J ends were trimmed by 5 bases and 4 bases, with 23 bases remaining between them. From germline, CDR1 is SEHNR and CDR2 FQNEAQ (reference sequence). The CDR3 is 18 amino acids. The CDR3 region is CASSPKGRSAGVTGELFF. The DNA for the CDR3 is TGTGCCAGCAGCCCGAAGGGTCGATCGGCAGGGGTCACCGGGGAGCTGTTTTTT.

CDR3 bases: TGTGCCAGCAGCCACGTCGGGGGGGCTACCCCCTATGGCTACACCTTC. It codes for CASSHVGGATPYGYTF. The rearrangement joins TRBV7-8 to TRBJ1-2, with a weak D call TRBD1 (6 bases). The germline V gene encodes CDR1 SGHVS and CDR2 FQNEAQ. Trimming pared 5 bases from V and 4 bases from J, leaving 20 bases between. The CDR3 is 16 amino acids.

This sequence joins TRBV19 and TRBJ1-1; TRBD1 is a possible D gene (5 bases). The CDR3 consists of 12 residues. Germline CDR1 is LNHDA and CDR2 is SQIVND (reference sequence). The CDR3 sequence: CGCGAGDTEAFF. The CDR3 region has the DNA TGTGGCTGTGGGGCGGGGGACACTGAAGCTTTCTTT.

For this clone: Other DNA variants within this sample encode the same CDR3. This chain uses TRBV5-1 with TRBJ2-3; D is unclear. The germline V gene has CDR1 SGHRS and CDR2 YFSETQ. The CDR3 is made up of 14 amino acids. Trimming removed 1 base at V and 2 bases at J, with 8 bases between. The CDR3 region is CASSLTPSTDTQYF. Written as DNA, the CDR3 is TGCGCCAGCAGCTTGACACCATCCACAGATACGCAGTATTTT.